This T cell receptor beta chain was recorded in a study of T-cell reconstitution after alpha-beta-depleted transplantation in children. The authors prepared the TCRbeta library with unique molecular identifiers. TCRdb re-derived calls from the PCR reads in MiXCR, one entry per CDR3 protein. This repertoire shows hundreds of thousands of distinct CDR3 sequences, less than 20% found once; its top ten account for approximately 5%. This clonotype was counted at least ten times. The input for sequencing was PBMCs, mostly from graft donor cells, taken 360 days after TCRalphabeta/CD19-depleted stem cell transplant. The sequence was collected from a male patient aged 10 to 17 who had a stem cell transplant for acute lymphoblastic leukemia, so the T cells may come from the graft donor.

The CDR3: CASSSTGGRGNVLTF. The CDR3 coding sequence is TGTGCCAGCAGCTCAACAGGGGGCCGCGGGAACGTCCTGACTTTC. The J gene is TRBJ2-6, the V gene TRBV12-3 or TRBV12-4; 9 bases are shared with TRBD1. The CDR3 has 15 amino acids. Trimming at V came to 6 bases and at J to 10 bases, leaving 10 bases not matched to a gene.